These T cell receptor beta chains were read from a single sample in a study of Siglec-9 on CD8 T cells in melanoma. Profiled with immunoSEQ multiplex PCR; TCRdb holds only in-frame clones, not every one. The table shows about 30,000 clones, with 75% to 90% occurring only once. Sequences were obtained from Siglec-9- CD8+ T cells sorted from blood. These receptors all stem from a human donor in good health. Each CDR3 is given with its conserved first and last residue. Fields, in order: V gene, CDR3 protein.

TRBV19 CASSILVGGPNTGELFF
TRBV19 CASSFLTPLGTEAFF
TRBV6-6 CASSPIGESYEQYF
TRBV27 CASSSAGEGYYGYTF
TRBV4-1 CASSQVGGGTGELFF
TRBV18 CASSPPEGKILYGYTF
TRBV9 CASSALGFKDTEAFF
TRBV5-1 CASSFGLARSYNEQFF
TRBV5-4 CASSPEGTASGANVLTF
TRBV10-2 CASSGGGGTEAFF
TRBV28 CASSFENEQFF
TRBV7-9 CASSPYEGGANEQFF
TRBV2 CASTRAGTANTEAFF
TRBV5-5 CASTLWDTGELFF
TRBV6-1 CASSDLYIDTEAFF
TRBV5-8 CASSEDSYQETQYF
TRBV9 CASSVVGRGGHTDTQYF
TRBV19 CASSIVEGLVEKLFF
TRBV28 CASSLLFGSTGKNIQYF
TRBV19 CASSIGTGVTGELFF
TRBV19 CASSMSWGSYNEQFF
TRBV29-1 CSVYLTDTEAFF
TRBV28 CASSLSPGQEYSEQYF
TRBV27 CASTTGGGAGTDTQYF
TRBV7-6 CASSLYLETDTQYF
TRBV27 CASSLTGGDYSNQPQHF
TRBV11-2 CASSLGLAGMYEQFF
TRBV4-1 CASSQGVSNQPQHF
TRBV7-9 CASSLIQAYPLSGNTIYF
TRBV9 CASSVGGGTYNEQFF
TRBV4-1 CASSPGAMNTEAFF
TRBV10-3 CAITGREGINNEQFF
TRBV6-5 CASSYSQGMNNGQFF
TRBV6-1 CASSEAGGNQPQHF
TRBV27 CASSSTGDYSNQPQHF
TRBV9 CASSVDWGLVELFF
TRBV7-8 CASSLFGSMNTEAFF